This TCR beta chain was documented in a study of shared clonotypes between healthy human individuals. As handled by the study authors: Junction-only immunoSEQ sequences carried no quality scores, so filtering differed. Some clones are missing from TCRdb's copy, which holds only in-frame ones; the method was immunoSEQ multiplex PCR. Clone size and V and J calls were adopted from that table, with D and trimming inferred from the DNA. Of under 1,900,000 clones in the sample, approximately 98.5% are singletons; the top ten hold under 0.45%. Study-wide results and caveats: Limited genetic and exposure-history diversity came from having few donors.

CDR3 length equals 13 residues. V lost 0 bases and J 3 bases, leaving 6 bases between the germline ends. CDR1 SGHNT and CDR2 YYREEE come from the germline V gene (reference sequence). On this clone itself: What it binds is unknown.

The V call is TRBV5-4, the J call TRBJ1-1; the D is unclear. The specimen was naive CD4+ T cells sorted from blood. Subset of the sample: CD45RA+ positively selected. This receptor was obtained from a man aged 25 to 40 in good health. The CDR3 DNA reads TGTGCCAGCAGCTTGGGTCTGTACACTGAAGCTTTCTTT. It translates to CASSLGLYTEAFF.